This T cell receptor beta chain was profiled in a study of blood T cell repertoires in COVID-19. CDR1 is LNHDA, CDR2 SQIVND, per germline (reference sequence). V lost 3 bases, J lost 10 bases, and 8 bases stayed unmatched. CDR3 size: 14 residues. The protocol was immunoSEQ multiplex PCR, while the TCRdb copy is restricted to in-frame clones and leaves out a portion. The sample lists roughly 310,000 clones; around 91% were seen once. The V call is TRBV19, the J call TRBJ2-1; 8 bases line up with TRBD2. Specimen: PBMCs or T cells enriched from blood (not recorded which). This TCR was sampled from a woman aged 40 to 50 who had recovered from COVID-19. The CDR3 sequence: CASSILGLAGEQFF. The CDR3 DNA follows: TGTGCCAGTAGTATCTTAGGCCTAGCGGGCGAGCAGTTCTTC.